This paragraph reports one T cell receptor beta chain. This specimen belongs to a study of blood T cell repertoires in COVID-19. Overall study: Specimens from acute and convalescent COVID-19 originated in the United States, Italy and Spain. The analysed material was cDNA or gDNA that came from T cells, B-cell-depleted T cells, or PBMCs.

Original processing notes: Cell counts per sample came from amplifying reference gene primers. Profiling relied on immunoSEQ multiplex PCR, and the TCRdb table lists in-frame clones only, not all of them. Clone size and V and J calls were adopted from that table, with D and trimming inferred from the DNA. The profile shows tens of thousands of clones, around 89% of them singletons. The sample was peripheral blood. The source is a man aged 65 to 79 with active or convalescent COVID-19.

This CDR3 reads CAISESYSRGTYEQYF. The CDR3 DNA is TGTGCCATCAGTGAGTCGTACTCGCGGGGAACCTACGAGCAGTACTTC. The chain has TRBV10-3 and TRBJ2-7; TRBD2 is a possible D gene (6 bases). CDR1 and CDR2 (germline): ENHRY, SYGVKD. V lost 0 bases and J 2 bases, leaving 14 bases between the germline ends. CDR3 length: 16 amino acids.